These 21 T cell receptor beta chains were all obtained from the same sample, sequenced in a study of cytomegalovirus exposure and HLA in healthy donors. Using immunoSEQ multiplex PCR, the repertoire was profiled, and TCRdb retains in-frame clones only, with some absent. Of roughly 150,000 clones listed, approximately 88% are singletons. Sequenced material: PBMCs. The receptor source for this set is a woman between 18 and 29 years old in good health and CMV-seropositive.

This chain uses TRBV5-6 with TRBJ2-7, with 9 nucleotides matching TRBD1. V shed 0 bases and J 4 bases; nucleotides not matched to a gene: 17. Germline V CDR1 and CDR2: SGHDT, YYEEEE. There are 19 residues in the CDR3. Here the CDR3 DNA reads TGTGCCAGCAGCTTGGGAACAGGGGGCTTTGGAGCCTATGGGTACGAGCAGTACTTC. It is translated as CASSLGTGGFGAYGYEQYF.

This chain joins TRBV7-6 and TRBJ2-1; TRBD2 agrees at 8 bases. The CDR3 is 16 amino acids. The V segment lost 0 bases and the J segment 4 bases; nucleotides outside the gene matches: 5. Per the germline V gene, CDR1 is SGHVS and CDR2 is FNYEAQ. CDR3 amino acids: CASSLAGLAGYNEQFF. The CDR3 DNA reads TGTGCCAGCAGCTTAGCGGGGCTAGCGGGTTACAATGAGCAGTTCTTC.

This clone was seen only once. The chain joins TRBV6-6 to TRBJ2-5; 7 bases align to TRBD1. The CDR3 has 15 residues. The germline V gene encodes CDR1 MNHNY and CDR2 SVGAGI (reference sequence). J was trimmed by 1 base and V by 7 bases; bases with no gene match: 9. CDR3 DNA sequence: TGTGCCAGCAACACATTAACAGGGGTCCAAGAGACCCAGTACTTC. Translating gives CASNTLTGVQETQYF.

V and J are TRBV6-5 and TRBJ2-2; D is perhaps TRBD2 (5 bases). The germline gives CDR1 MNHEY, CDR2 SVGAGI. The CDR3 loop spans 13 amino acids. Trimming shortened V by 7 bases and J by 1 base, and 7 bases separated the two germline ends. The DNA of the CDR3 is TGTGCCAGCAAAACTAGGAACACCGGGGAGCTGTTTTTT. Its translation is CASKTRNTGELFF.

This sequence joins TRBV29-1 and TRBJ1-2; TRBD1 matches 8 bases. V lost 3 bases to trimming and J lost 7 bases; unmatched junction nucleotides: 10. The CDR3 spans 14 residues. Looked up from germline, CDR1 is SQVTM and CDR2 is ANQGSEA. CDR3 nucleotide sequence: TGCAGCGTTGATGTATCTAACAGGGGGGGTGGCTACACCTTC. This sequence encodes CSVDVSNRGGGYTF.

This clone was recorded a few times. DNA for the CDR3: TGTGCCAGCAGCCAAGCCACCCCCGGGACAGGGGGCGCGATTGAAGCTTTCTTT. Translated: CASSQATPGTGGAIEAFF. This chain links TRBV4-2 with TRBJ1-1; 12 bases map to TRBD1. After removal of 1 base from V and 7 bases from J, the junction contained 13 bases not matched to a gene. CDR1 and CDR2 (germline): LGHNA, YNFKEQ. The CDR3 spans 18 residues.

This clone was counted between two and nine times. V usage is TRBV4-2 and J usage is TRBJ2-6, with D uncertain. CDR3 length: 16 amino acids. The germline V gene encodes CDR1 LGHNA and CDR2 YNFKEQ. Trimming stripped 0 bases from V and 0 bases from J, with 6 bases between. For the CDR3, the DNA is TGTGCCAGCAGCCAAGATGGGCCCTCTGGGGCCAACGTCCTGACTTTC. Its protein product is CASSQDGPSGANVLTF.

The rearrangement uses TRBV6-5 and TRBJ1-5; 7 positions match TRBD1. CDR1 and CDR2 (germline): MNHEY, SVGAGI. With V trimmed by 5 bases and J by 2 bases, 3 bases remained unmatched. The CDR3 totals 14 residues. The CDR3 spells CASSRGQGNQPQHF. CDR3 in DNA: TGTGCCAGCAGTAGAGGACAGGGCAATCAGCCCCAGCATTTT.

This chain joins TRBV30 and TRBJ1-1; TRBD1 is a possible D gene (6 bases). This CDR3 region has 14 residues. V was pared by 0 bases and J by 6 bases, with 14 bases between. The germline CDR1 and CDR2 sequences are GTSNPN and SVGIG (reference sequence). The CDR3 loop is CAWSVGGARAEAFF. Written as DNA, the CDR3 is TGTGCCTGGAGTGTGGGGGGGGCGCGGGCTGAAGCTTTCTTT.

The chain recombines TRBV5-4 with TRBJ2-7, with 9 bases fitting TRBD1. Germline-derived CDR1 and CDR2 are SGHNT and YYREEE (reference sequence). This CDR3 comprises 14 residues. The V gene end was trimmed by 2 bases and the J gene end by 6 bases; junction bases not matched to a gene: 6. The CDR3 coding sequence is TGTGCCAGCAGCTTCCCACAGGGGGCGTCCGAGCAGTACTTC. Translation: CASSFPQGASEQYF.

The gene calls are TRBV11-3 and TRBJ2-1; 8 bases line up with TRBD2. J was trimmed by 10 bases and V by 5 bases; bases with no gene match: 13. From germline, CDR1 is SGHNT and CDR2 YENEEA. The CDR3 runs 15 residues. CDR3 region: CASSPPDGRGEEQFF. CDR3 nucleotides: TGTGCCAGCAGCCCGCCTGATGGGCGGGGGGAAGAGCAGTTCTTC.

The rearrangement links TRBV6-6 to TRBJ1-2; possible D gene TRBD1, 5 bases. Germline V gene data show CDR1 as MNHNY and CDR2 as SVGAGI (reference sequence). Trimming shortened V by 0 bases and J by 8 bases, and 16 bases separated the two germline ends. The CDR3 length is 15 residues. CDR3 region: CASSYSVAGLEGYTF. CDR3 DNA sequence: TGTGCCAGCAGTTACTCGGTCGCAGGGTTGGAAGGCTACACCTTC.

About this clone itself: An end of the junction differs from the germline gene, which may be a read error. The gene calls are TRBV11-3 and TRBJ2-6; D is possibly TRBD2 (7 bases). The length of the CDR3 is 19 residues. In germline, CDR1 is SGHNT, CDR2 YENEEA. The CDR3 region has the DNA TGTGCCAGCAGCCTAGAAGGGTTATGGGGGGGCCCCGGGGCCAACGTCCTGACTTTC. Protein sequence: CASSLEGLWGGPGANVLTF.

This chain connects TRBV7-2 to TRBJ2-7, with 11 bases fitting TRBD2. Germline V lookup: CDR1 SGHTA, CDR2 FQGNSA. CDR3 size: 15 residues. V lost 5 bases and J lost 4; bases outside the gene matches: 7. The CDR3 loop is CASSKGLADRYEQYF. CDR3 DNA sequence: TGTGCCAGCAGCAAGGGACTAGCGGACCGATACGAGCAGTACTTC. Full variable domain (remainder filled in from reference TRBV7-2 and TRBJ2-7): GAGVSQSPSNKVTEKGKDVELRCDPISGHTALYWYRQSLGQGLEFLIYFQGNSAPDKSGLPSDRFSAERTGGSVSTLTIQRTQQEDSAVYLCASSKGLADRYEQYFGPGTRLTVT.

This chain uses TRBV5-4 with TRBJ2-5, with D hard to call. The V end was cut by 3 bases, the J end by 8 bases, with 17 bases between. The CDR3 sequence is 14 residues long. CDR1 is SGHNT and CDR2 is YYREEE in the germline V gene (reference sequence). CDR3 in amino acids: CASSSPTLERTQYF. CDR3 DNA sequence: TGTGCCAGCAGCTCGCCGACGCTAGAGAGAACCCAGTACTTC.

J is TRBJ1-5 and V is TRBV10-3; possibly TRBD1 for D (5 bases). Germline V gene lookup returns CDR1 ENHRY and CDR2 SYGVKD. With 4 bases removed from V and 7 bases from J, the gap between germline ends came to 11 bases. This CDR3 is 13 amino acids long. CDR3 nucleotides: TGTGCCATCAGTGGAGCAGGGCCACAGCCCCAGCATTTT. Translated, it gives CAISGAGPQPQHF.

CDR3 in DNA: TGTGCCAGCAGCCAAGAGCTGACAGGCGAGCAGTACTTC. It specifies CASSQELTGEQYF. The J gene is TRBJ2-7, the V gene TRBV14, with D possibly matching TRBD1 (6 bases). There are 13 residues in the CDR3. Trimming removed 0 bases from V and 6 bases from J, with 9 bases in between. From germline, CDR1 is SGHDN and CDR2 FVKESK.

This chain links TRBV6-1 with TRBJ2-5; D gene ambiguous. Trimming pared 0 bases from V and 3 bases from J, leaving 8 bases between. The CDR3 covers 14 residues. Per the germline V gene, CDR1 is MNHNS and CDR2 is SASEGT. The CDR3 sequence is CASSEAEAEETQYF. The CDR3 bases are TGTGCCAGCAGTGAAGCCGAGGCCGAAGAGACCCAGTACTTC.

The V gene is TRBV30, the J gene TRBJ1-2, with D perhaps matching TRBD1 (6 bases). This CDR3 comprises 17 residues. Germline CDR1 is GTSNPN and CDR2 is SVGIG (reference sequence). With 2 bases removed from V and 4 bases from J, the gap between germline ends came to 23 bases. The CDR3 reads CAWSQQGARTIGYGYTF. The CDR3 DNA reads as TGTGCCTGGAGTCAACAGGGTGCCCGAACTATCGGCTATGGCTACACCTTC.

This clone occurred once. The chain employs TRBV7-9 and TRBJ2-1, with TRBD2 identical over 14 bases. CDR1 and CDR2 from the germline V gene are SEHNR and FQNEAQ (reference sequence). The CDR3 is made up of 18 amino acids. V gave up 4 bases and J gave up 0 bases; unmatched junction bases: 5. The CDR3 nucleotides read TGTGCCAGCAGCTCCAGACTAGCGGGAGGGAGCTCCTACAATGAGCAGTTCTTC. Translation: CASSSRLAGGSSYNEQFF. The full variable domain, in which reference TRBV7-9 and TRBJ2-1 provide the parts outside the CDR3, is DTGVSQNPRHKITKRGQNVTFRCDPISEHNRLYWYRQTLGQGPEFLTYFQNEAQLEKSRLLSDRFSAERPKGSFSTLEIQRTEQGDSAMYLCASSSRLAGGSSYNEQFFGPGTRLTVL.

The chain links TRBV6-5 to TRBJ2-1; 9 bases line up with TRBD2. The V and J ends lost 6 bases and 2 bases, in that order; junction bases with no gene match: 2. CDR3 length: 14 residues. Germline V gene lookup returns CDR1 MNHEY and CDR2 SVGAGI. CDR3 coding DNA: TGTGCCAGCAGGACTAGCGGAGCCTACAATGAGCAGTTCTTC. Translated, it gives CASRTSGAYNEQFF.